The 12 T cell receptor beta chains in this list originate from one sample, sequenced in a study of cytomegalovirus exposure and HLA in healthy donors. PCR used 60 Vbeta primers and 13 Jbeta primers. Data came from immunoSEQ multiplex PCR; TCRdb stores just in-frame clones and leaves some out. The sample carries 100,000 to 150,000 clones, over 6.5% recorded once. The material sequenced was PBMCs. The receptors were sampled from a woman between 40 and 55 years old in good health and CMV-seropositive.

CDR3 sequence: CASSLEASGVNTEAFF. The CDR3 bases are TGCGCCAGCAGCTTGGAGGCCTCGGGGGTGAACACTGAAGCTTTCTTT. The rearrangement links TRBV5-1 to TRBJ1-1; tentatively, D is TRBD1 (5 bases). The CDR3 length is 16 residues. The ends were cut back, 0 bases at V and 0 bases at J, with 12 bases in the middle. Germline V gene sequence: CDR1 SGHRS, CDR2 YFSETQ.

This chain uses TRBV28 with TRBJ1-5, with unresolved D. Germline lookup yields CDR1 MDHEN and CDR2 SYDVKM. Trimming pared 5 bases from V and 5 bases from J, leaving 16 bases between. This CDR3 has 15 amino acids. The CDR3 DNA reads as TGTGCCAGCAGTCCCCTTCAGGATAAGGATCAGCCCCAGCATTTT. Translation gives CASSPLQDKDQPQHF.

The genes are TRBV7-6 and TRBJ1-1; D call uncertain. CDR1 and CDR2 from the germline V gene are SGHVS and FNYEAQ. The V end was cut by 8 bases, the J end by 1 base, with 14 bases between. This CDR3 region has 14 residues. CDR3 nucleotide sequence: TGTGCCAGCGGCCCCCGGCGGTCGAACACTGAAGCTTTCTTT. This sequence encodes CASGPRRSNTEAFF.

This clone was seen more than once but under ten times. The V gene is TRBV28, the J gene TRBJ1-1; 7 bases are shared with TRBD1. This CDR3 is 15 amino acids long. CDR1 and CDR2 (germline): MDHEN, SYDVKM. V dropped 2 bases and J dropped 1; count of bases not matched to a gene: 4. The CDR3 DNA sequence: TGTGCCAGCAGTTTAGCGGACAGGCAGAACACTGAAGCTTTCTTT. It specifies CASSLADRQNTEAFF.

This clone was observed a handful of times. This chain joins TRBV5-4 and TRBJ2-3; the D is unclear. Germline CDR1 SGHNT, CDR2 YYREEE (reference sequence). The CDR3 spans 14 residues. V was cut by 1 base and J by 2 bases, with 8 bases left in between. The CDR3 DNA follows: TGTGCCAGCAGCTTGATGTCTTTCACAGATACGCAGTATTTT. This codes for CASSLMSFTDTQYF. The entire variable domain, with the rest obtained from reference TRBV5-4 and TRBJ2-3, is as follows: ETGVTQSPTHLIKTRGQQVTLRCSSQSGHNTVSWYQQALGQGPQFIFQYYREEENGRGNFPPRFSGLQFPNYSSELNVNALELDDSALYLCASSLMSFTDTQYFGPGTRLTVL.

This clone was found a few times. The genes are TRBV4-2 and TRBJ2-2, with a weak D call TRBD2 (6 bases). The length of the CDR3 is 18 residues. Germline CDR1 LGHNA, CDR2 YNFKEQ. V was clipped by 3 bases and J by 13 bases, with 30 bases between them. The CDR3 DNA reads TGTGCCAGCAGCCAGGAGGGCGGTCTAGCGATCGGGCTCGGCGGGCTGTTTTTT. Amino acids: CASSQEGGLAIGLGGLFF.

This clone was detected a few times. The rearrangement links TRBV19 to TRBJ2-1, with TRBD2 identical over 11 bases. The CDR3 loop spans 16 amino acids. Trimming cost V 7 bases and J 4 bases; bases outside gene matches: 9. Germline CDR1 LNHDA, CDR2 SQIVND (reference sequence). The DNA for the CDR3 is TGTGCCAGTACCGCCTCCGGGACTAGCGGATACAATGAGCAGTTCTTC. It specifies CASTASGTSGYNEQFF. Combining the CDR3 with reference TRBV19 and TRBJ2-1 gives the whole variable domain DGGITQSPKYLFRKEGQNVTLSCEQNLNHDAMYWYRQDPGQGLRLIYYSQIVNDFQKGDIAEGYSVSREKKESFPLTVTSAQKNPTAFYLCASTASGTSGYNEQFFGPGTRLTVL.

This clone was counted between two and nine times. This chain links TRBV19 with TRBJ2-7; D is undetermined. The CDR3 length is 14 residues. CDR1 is LNHDA and CDR2 is SQIVND in the germline V gene (reference sequence). Trimming pared 7 bases from V and 0 bases from J, leaving 13 bases between. The CDR3: CASTKDLSSYEQYF. In nucleotides, the CDR3 is TGTGCCAGTACCAAAGACTTAAGCTCCTACGAGCAGTACTTC.

The genes are TRBV10-2 and TRBJ1-5; the match to TRBD1 covers 8 bases. Germline-derived CDR1 and CDR2 are WSHSY and SAAADI. J lost 6 bases, V lost 6 bases, and 4 bases had no gene match. The CDR3 consists of 13 residues. CDR3 DNA sequence: TGCGCCAGCAGGCAGGGGGCGCGTCAGCCCCAGCATTTT. Protein sequence: CASRQGARQPQHF.

This clone was seen more than once but under ten times. The chain links TRBV6-5 to TRBJ1-2; D is uncertain. The CDR3 sequence is 13 residues long. V lost 2 bases and J 6 bases, leaving 10 bases between the germline ends. Germline V CDR1 and CDR2: MNHEY, SVGAGI. CDR3 protein: CASSYRLQNGYTF. In DNA form, the CDR3 reads TGTGCCAGCAGTTACCGGTTGCAAAATGGCTACACCTTC.

The chain couples TRBV7-6 to TRBJ2-7; TRBD2 matches 13 bases. Germline V gene data show CDR1 as SGHVS and CDR2 as FNYEAQ. V dropped 5 bases and J dropped 2; count of bases not matched to a gene: 0. The CDR3 covers 14 residues. The CDR3 loop reads CASSGTSGTYEQYF. Written as DNA, the CDR3 is TGTGCCAGCAGCGGGACTAGCGGGACCTACGAGCAGTACTTC.

This sequence joins TRBV5-4 and TRBJ2-7; perhaps TRBD1 as D (6 bases). Trimming shortened V by 1 base and J by 3 bases, and 8 bases separated the two germline ends. The CDR3 runs to 13 residues. Germline CDR1 and CDR2: SGHNT and YYREEE (reference sequence). The CDR3 loop reads CASSLTGNYEQYF. The DNA for the CDR3 is TGTGCCAGCAGCTTGACAGGGAACTACGAGCAGTACTTC.